Sequencing of this TCR beta chain was carried out in a study of T cells in Graves' hyperthyroidism and ophthalmopathy. An approximately 9.4 ml volume of fresh peripheral blood provided the PBMCs. Researchers took RNA transcripts and amplified the TCR beta CDR3 regions from them. Using the HTBI primer set, a first-round RT-PCR was run on the TCR CDR3. TCRdb reprocessed the multiplex PCR reads with MiXCR, giving one entry per CDR3 protein. The repertoire holds hundreds of thousands of distinct CDR3 sequences, with roughly 18% as singletons. There are 15 residues in the CDR3. Trimming removed 0 bases from V and 0 bases from J, with 6 bases in between. Germline V lookup: CDR1 SGHRS, CDR2 YFSETQ.

The V and J genes are TRBV5-1 and TRBJ2-2; no reliable D call. This clonotype originated in a woman between 18 and 29 years old with Graves' ophthalmopathy. The specimen was blood. CDR3 region: CASSLDRSNTGELFF. In DNA, the CDR3 is TGCGCCAGCAGCTTGGACAGATCGAACACCGGGGAGCTGTTTTTT.